These T cell receptor beta chains were read from a single sample in a study of T-cell reconstitution after alpha-beta-depleted transplantation in children. Each CDR3 protein gets one entry after TCRdb re-called the PCR reads with MiXCR. This table has some 200,000 distinct CDR3 sequences, roughly 9.1% appearing once. Sequenced here: PBMCs, mostly from graft donor cells, sampled 360 days after TCRalphabeta/CD19-depleted stem cell transplant. These receptor sequences come from a male patient aged 2-9 years who had a stem cell transplant for acute myeloid leukemia, so the T cells may come from the graft donor. Both conserved end residues are trimmed from each CDR3.

V	J	CDR3
TRBV5-1	TRBJ2-1	ASSPLLGLSYNEQF
TRBV12-3/TRBV12-4	TRBJ2-2	ASRAENTGELF
TRBV27	TRBJ2-7	ASSRSGSTGEQY
TRBV20-1	TRBJ1-2	SASPGGGVGYGYT
TRBV5-1	TRBJ1-6	ASSLWGQIYNSPLH
TRBV5-1	TRBJ1-5	ASSLDGGSQPQH
TRBV11-2	TRBJ2-5	ASSLDLRGVLETQY
TRBV7-2	TRBJ1-4	ASSRQGGEKLF
TRBV30	TRBJ1-1	AWRWTGGTEAF
TRBV27	TRBJ1-5	ASSFGQGARQPQH
TRBV7-3	TRBJ2-1	ASSSGRENEQF
TRBV15	TRBJ2-3	ATSREDRGTDTQY
TRBV7-9	TRBJ1-5	ASSPQGAGDQPQH
TRBV10-3	TRBJ2-2	AISEGGGNTGELF
TRBV10-2	TRBJ2-5	ASRPPGPPHEETQY
TRBV4-1	TRBJ1-2	ASSQDQGELYGYT
TRBV5-1	TRBJ2-2	ASSMDGTSTGELF
TRBV11-2	TRBJ2-3	ASSLVFSGGVDGTDTQY
TRBV5-5	TRBJ1-1	ASSPPRGDTEAF
TRBV7-9	TRBJ2-1	ASSQKEISYNEQF
TRBV5-1	TRBJ2-1	ASSTGLAGDNEQF
TRBV12-3/TRBV12-4	TRBJ2-1	ASSPQPSSYNEQF
TRBV12-3/TRBV12-4	TRBJ1-5	ASSLEVVQRGDQPQH
TRBV29-1	TRBJ1-2	SVGDMGNYGYT
TRBV7-6	TRBJ2-7	ASSSGSGAYEQY
TRBV5-6	TRBJ2-2	ASSKYQREFGELF
TRBV15	TRBJ1-1	ATSRASGKAF
TRBV5-1	TRBJ1-1	ASSRSRDSEKTEAF
TRBV20-1	TRBJ2-7	SAQDRGYEQY
TRBV12-3/TRBV12-4	TRBJ2-4	ASSSWGVDIQY
TRBV20-1	TRBJ2-4	SARYSGDIQY
TRBV11-2	TRBJ2-2	ASSWTGELF
TRBV5-1	TRBJ2-3	ASSGIQGPDTQY
TRBV2	TRBJ1-2	ASSERGNYGYT
TRBV28	TRBJ1-1	ASSLARLINTEAF
TRBV20-1	TRBJ2-3	SARAPLTDTQY
TRBV5-1	TRBJ2-2	ASSLGTEPNTGELF
TRBV24-1	TRBJ2-1	ATSVGTSGRAEYNEQF
TRBV6-2/TRBV6-3	TRBJ1-5	ASTYGRGRPNSNQPQH
TRBV20-1	TRBJ2-3	SALMTSVYSDTQY
TRBV5-1	TRBJ1-3	ASSFTAPSSGNTIY
TRBV20-1	TRBJ2-5	SAQGGFEETQY
TRBV7-8	TRBJ1-6	ASSLRDSQQGSPLH
TRBV7-9	TRBJ2-6	ASSLVAGTPLSGANVLT
TRBV12-3/TRBV12-4	TRBJ2-1	ASSLAGGSPASEQF
TRBV12-3/TRBV12-4	TRBJ2-1	ASSKVARQLSSYNEQF
TRBV5-1	TRBJ1-2	ASSLEGRDPGYT
TRBV27	TRBJ1-2	ASSYRDMNYGYT
TRBV20-1	TRBJ1-2	SATGDGYT
TRBV15	TRBJ2-1	ATSSGLAYNEQF
TRBV7-7	TRBJ2-1	ASSLDGGTGRYNEQF
TRBV7-2	TRBJ2-3	ASRTLGPDTQY
TRBV5-1	TRBJ1-1	ASSSGQNTEAF
TRBV4-1	TRBJ1-3	ASSQAQVAGNTIY
TRBV20-1	TRBJ2-1	SAGRPRI
TRBV20-1	TRBJ2-7	SARPQGGTSAY
TRBV7-9	TRBJ2-7	ASSPSGGPGSYEQY
TRBV5-1	TRBJ2-4	ASRGEGDIQY